This TCR beta chain was sequenced during a study of T cells in Graves' hyperthyroidism and ophthalmopathy. Whole-study findings and limits: Ophthalmopathy was told apart from stable hyperthyroidism by a 13 V-J model. Most expanded thyroid clonotypes above 0.001 recurred in blood.

As to this clonotype: Its antigen is undetermined.

The germline V gene encodes CDR1 SQVTM and CDR2 ANQGSEA. The V gene lost 8 bases and the J gene lost 4 bases, with 21 bases spanning the gap. The CDR3 covers 15 residues. Amplification yielded TCR beta CDR3 regions, with RNA transcripts as the source. The primer set for the first-round RT-PCR of the TCR CDR3 was HTBI. TCRdb ran MiXCR on the multiplex PCR reads and lists one entry per CDR3 protein. The table lists more than 55,000 distinct CDR3 sequences, roughly 50% of them singletons, with more than 3% in the top ten. The clonotype originates from a woman aged 60 to 75 with Graves' ophthalmopathy. The chain is built from TRBV29-1 and TRBJ1-3, with D tentatively TRBD1 (5 bases). Sequences were obtained from blood. The CDR3 loop is CSSYSGSAGGNTIYF. CDR3 DNA sequence: TGCAGCAGTTACTCAGGGTCGGCGGGGGGAAACACCATATATTTT.